The clone carrying this TCR beta chain appeared once. The antigen is not known. The data were obtained in a study of cytomegalovirus exposure and HLA in healthy donors. Findings and caveats of the study: Later analysis suggested links between common viral pathogens and several top significant clusters. There were reportedly fewer N-insertions in an Asian-associated ancestry cluster than the roughly 670-donor mean, in a later analysis. The study designated 150 or so TCR beta chains cytomegalovirus-associated. Analyses of presence/absence relied on an assumption of roughly uniform sequencing depth across donors.

CDR1 is MNHNS and CDR2 is SASEGT in the germline V gene. CDR3 length: 13 amino acids. The V segment lost 8 bases and the J segment 3 bases; nucleotides outside the gene matches: 7. Amplification used 60 Vbeta primers and 13 Jbeta primers. The data were produced by immunoSEQ multiplex PCR, yet TCRdb's version contains in-frame clones alone and is incomplete. Seen here are around 230,000 clones, roughly 87% observed once, and the top ten hold 6%. The sequenced sample consisted of PBMCs. The receptor was isolated from a man aged 35 to 55 in good health and CMV-seropositive. This rearrangement joins TRBV6-1 to TRBJ2-7; TRBD1 aligns across 7 bases. CDR3 region: CASSFNRGYEQYV. DNA for the CDR3: TGTGCCAGCTCCTTTAACAGGGGCTACGAGCAGTACGTC.